These T cell receptor beta chains were read from a single sample in a study of cytomegalovirus exposure and HLA in healthy donors. Clones were sequenced by immunoSEQ multiplex PCR, and TCRdb holds only the in-frame ones, with some missing. The sample includes about 130,000 clones, 77% of them seen just once. The sample comprised PBMCs. These receptors all stem from a male donor in good health and CMV-seropositive. CDR3s include the opening cysteine and the closing phenylalanine or tryptophan. A D gene is named only where the DNA matches it firmly. Clone size is given for some rows only: seen once, a few or many times, or a class if the clone is expanded.

d_call j_call v_call clone_size cdr3_nt cdr3_aa
. TRBJ2-1 TRBV6-5 few TGTGCCAGCAGTCAAGACAGGAGCTCCTACAATGAGCAGTTCTTC CASSQDRSSYNEQFF
. TRBJ2-7 TRBV4-1 . TGCGCCAGCAGCCAAGAGTCGGTATTGGGCGAGCAGTACTTC CASSQESVLGEQYF
TRBD1 TRBJ2-5 TRBV5-1 . TGCGCCAGCGCGGGACAGGGGCGCCAAGAGACCCAGTACTTC CASAGQGRQETQYF
TRBD2 TRBJ2-5 TRBV5-6 . TGTGCCAGCAGCACCCCCCCTCTAGCGGGGGGGGAGACCCAGTACTTC CASSTPPLAGGETQYF
TRBD2 TRBJ2-5 TRBV7-8 once TGTGCCAGCAGCCCTAGCGGGCAAGAGACCCAGTACTTC CASSPSGQETQYF
TRBD1 TRBJ2-3 TRBV5-6 . TGTGCCAGCAGCTTGGGCGGACAGGGAACCACAGATACGCAGTATTTT CASSLGGQGTTDTQYF
TRBD1 TRBJ1-3 TRBV13 few TGTGCCAGCAGCGCGGGACAGGGACCTATCAAAAACACCATATATTTT CASSAGQGPIKNTIYF
. TRBJ1-5 TRBV7-8 . TGTGCCAGCAGCTCAGGGAATCAGCCCCAGCATTTT CASSSGNQPQHF
TRBD2 TRBJ2-7 TRBV7-2 . TGTGCCAGCAGCTTAAAGCGGGAGCTTTTAAGGGAGCAGTACTTC CASSLKRELLREQYF
. TRBJ1-1 TRBV28 . TGTGCCAGCAGTTTAGGTCGAGGTGACACTGAAGCTTTCTTT CASSLGRGDTEAFF
. TRBJ1-1 TRBV6-5 . TGTGCCAGCAGGATGGGCAGGTTGAACACTGAAGCTTTCTTT CASRMGRLNTEAFF
TRBD1 TRBJ2-5 TRBV2 . TGTGCCGTAGGGTTAAGGACAGGGGTAGAGACCCAGTACTTC CAVGLRTGVETQYF
. TRBJ2-7 TRBV7-2 . TGTGCCAGCAGCCGAATGGACAGCTACGAGCAGTACTTC CASSRMDSYEQYF
TRBD2 TRBJ2-1 TRBV9 once TGTGCCAGCAGCGTAGTGGCTAGCGGGAGTTACGTTAATGAGCAGTTCTTC CASSVVASGSYVNEQFF
TRBD1 TRBJ1-1 TRBV5-8 . TGTGCCAGCAGCCGAGACAGGGGAACTGAAGCTTTCTTT CASSRDRGTEAFF
. TRBJ2-4 TRBV28 . TGTGCCAGCAGTATGCAGGCGGGGACCCTAACCAAAAACATTCAGTACTTC CASSMQAGTLTKNIQYF
. TRBJ2-7 TRBV7-8 . TGTGCCAGCAGCTTAGCGCGGTTAGGATTCTTTTACGAGCAGTACTTC CASSLARLGFFYEQYF
. TRBJ1-1 TRBV7-8 . TGTGCCAGCAGCTCGTGGAGGATGGGAATGAACACTGAAGCTTTCTTT CASSSWRMGMNTEAFF
TRBD1 TRBJ2-1 TRBV7-3 . TGTGCCAGCAGCCCCATCGCGGACAGGGGTGAGCAGTTCTTC CASSPIADRGEQFF
TRBD1 TRBJ2-6 TRBV6-4 . TGTGCCAGCAGTGACTCCAGGGGGTCTGGGGCCAACGTCCTGACTTTC CASSDSRGSGANVLTF
. TRBJ1-6 TRBV7-9 . TGTTCCAGCAGCTTAACAGAATTCAATTACGCCTATCCCCTCCACTTT CSSSLTEFNYAYPLHF
TRBD2 TRBJ2-1 TRBV6-5 . TGTGCCAGCAGCCGCCTAGCGGGGGCCTACAATGAGCAGTTCTTC CASSRLAGAYNEQFF
. TRBJ2-3 TRBV14 few TGTGCCAGCAGCCAAGCGGATACGCAGTATTTT CASSQADTQYF
. TRBJ2-7 TRBV5-5 . TGTGCCAGCAGCTTGGCCGGGTTAGCGGACATCTACGAGCAGTACTTC CASSLAGLADIYEQYF
TRBD2 TRBJ2-1 TRBV27 few TGTGCCAGCAGTTTATCAACCCTAGCGGGAGGGCCTTATCAGTTCTTC CASSLSTLAGGPYQFF